This T cell receptor (beta chain) was sequenced during a study of identical twins. General study findings and limits: Partial confounding of zero-insertion analyses by invariant MAIT and iNKT cells was possible. The authors drew conclusions from cross-sectional statistical analysis rather than following the same donors. Models came in too low on out-of-frame TCR alpha sharing in monozygotic twins. Out-of-frame alpha sequences shared by twins showed excess low generation probability.

TCRdb called the 5' RACE reads again in MiXCR, with one record for every CDR3 protein. The table records some 590,000 distinct CDR3 sequences, 9.6% of them present only once. As for this clonotype: Its antigen is as yet unknown.

J gave up 3 bases and V 7 bases, and 9 bases lay outside the gene matches. This CDR3 has 15 residues. This sample also belongs to another study, concerning yellow fever vaccine responses in identical twins.

This clonotype was sampled from a woman between 18 and 30 years old in good health. V usage is TRBV12-3 or TRBV12-4 and J usage is TRBJ2-1, with 7 bases fitting TRBD2. The sequencing input was PBMCs. The CDR3 bases are TGTGCCAGCAACGAAGCGGGAACCCACTACAATGAGCAGTTCTTC. This gives the protein CASNEAGTHYNEQFF.